A selection of T cell receptor beta chains follows, all from one sample in a study of breast tumors, draining lymph nodes, adjacent tissues. TCRdb analysed the multiplex PCR reads with MiXCR anew, one entry per CDR3 protein. This table has approximately 40,000 distinct CDR3 sequences, 35% to 45% appearing once. Sequenced: breast tumor tissue. These receptors originate from a female donor with breast cancer. Some clones in this sample may be carry-over from other donors' samples. Each CDR3 is given without its conserved first and last residue. Each record gives: V gene, CDR3 protein.

v_call: TRBV19
cdr3_aa: ASSIRTAKLNQPQH

v_call: TRBV7-3
cdr3_aa: ASSPWDGAGGANVLT

v_call: TRBV18
cdr3_aa: ASSPGQNTGELF

v_call: TRBV20-1
cdr3_aa: SASGTSAYEQY

v_call: TRBV20-1
cdr3_aa: SARDPRQVTEAF

v_call: TRBV5-1
cdr3_aa: ASSLVGQGSYNEQF

v_call: TRBV20-1
cdr3_aa: SAIGQGSYEQY

v_call: TRBV2
cdr3_aa: ASSPGTQPQETQY

v_call: TRBV6-2/TRBV6-3
cdr3_aa: ATATAGTGENIQY

v_call: TRBV5-5
cdr3_aa: ASSEDRANYGYT

v_call: TRBV15
cdr3_aa: ATSRDLAHYEQY

v_call: TRBV2
cdr3_aa: ASSSGRSQETQY

v_call: TRBV6-6
cdr3_aa: ASSYSLGRDGYT

v_call: TRBV18
cdr3_aa: ASSRRTGGTDTQY

v_call: TRBV10-2
cdr3_aa: ASKGWTDGNTIY

v_call: TRBV3-1
cdr3_aa: ASSQGRGGSPLH

v_call: TRBV29-1
cdr3_aa: SGGQTYQETQY

v_call: TRBV4-2
cdr3_aa: ASSQDGRDYNEQF

v_call: TRBV20-1
cdr3_aa: SARPGQGAVTGELF

v_call: TRBV5-4
cdr3_aa: ASSLAGLSSYNEQF

v_call: TRBV6-2/TRBV6-3
cdr3_aa: ASGGQGRWPDTQY

v_call: TRBV4-3
cdr3_aa: ASSQVLAGANNEQF

v_call: TRBV6-1
cdr3_aa: ASSEAWQVETQY

v_call: TRBV6-5
cdr3_aa: ASSYSRGRGYT

v_call: TRBV10-2
cdr3_aa: ASSSSGSIYEQY

v_call: TRBV11-2
cdr3_aa: ASSLVIPGLAGGETQY

v_call: TRBV4-3
cdr3_aa: ASSRNLDASYEQY

v_call: TRBV4-1
cdr3_aa: ASSRGQGGNTGELF

v_call: TRBV19
cdr3_aa: ASSILGETQY

v_call: TRBV2
cdr3_aa: ASSEGGGQF

v_call: TRBV20-1
cdr3_aa: SARGLAGGVGDTQY

v_call: TRBV6-2/TRBV6-3
cdr3_aa: ASSLRWRGETQY

v_call: TRBV11-3
cdr3_aa: ASSSRPTVTYEQY

v_call: TRBV20-1
cdr3_aa: SAPGRRHASSFSDTQY

v_call: TRBV11-3
cdr3_aa: ASSPQTLAGRAGELF